This T cell receptor (beta chain) was recovered during a study of cytomegalovirus exposure and HLA in healthy donors. The primer mix had 60 Vbeta and 13 Jbeta primers. Sequenced by immunoSEQ multiplex PCR; TCRdb stores in-frame clones only, minus some. The repertoire table contains roughly 42,000 clones. Regarding the study as a whole: Earlier results showed most TCR beta V segments being productive about 87% or about 30% of the time.

Comments on this clone: Its antigen is not known.

The TCR was taken from a man aged 25 to 45 in good health and CMV-seronegative. Sequenced: PBMCs.

The CDR3 sequence: CAWGRGAADTQYF. The DNA of the CDR3 is TGTGCCTGGGGAAGGGGTGCCGCAGATACGCAGTATTTT. The V and J genes are TRBV30 and TRBJ2-3; TRBD1 might be the D (5 bases). This CDR3 contains 13 residues. Germline CDR1 and CDR2: GTSNPN and SVGIG (reference sequence). Trimming took 5 bases from V and 4 from J, leaving 13 bases between them.